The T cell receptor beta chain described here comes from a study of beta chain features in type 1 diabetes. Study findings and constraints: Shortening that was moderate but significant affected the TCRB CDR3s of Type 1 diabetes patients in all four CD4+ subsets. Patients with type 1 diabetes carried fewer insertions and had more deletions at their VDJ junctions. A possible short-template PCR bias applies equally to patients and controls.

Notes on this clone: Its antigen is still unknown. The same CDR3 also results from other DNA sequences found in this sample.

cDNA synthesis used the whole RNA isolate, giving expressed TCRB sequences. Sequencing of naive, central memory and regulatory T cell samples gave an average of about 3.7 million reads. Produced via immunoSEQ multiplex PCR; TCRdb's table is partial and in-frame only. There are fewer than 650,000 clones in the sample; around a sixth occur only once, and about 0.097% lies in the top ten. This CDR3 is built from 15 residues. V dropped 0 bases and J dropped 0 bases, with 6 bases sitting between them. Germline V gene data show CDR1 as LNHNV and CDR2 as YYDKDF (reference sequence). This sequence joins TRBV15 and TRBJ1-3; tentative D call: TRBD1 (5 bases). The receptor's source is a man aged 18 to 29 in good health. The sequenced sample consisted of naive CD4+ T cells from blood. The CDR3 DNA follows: TGTGCCACCAGCAGAGATAGGGGCTCTGGAAACACCATATATTTT. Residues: CATSRDRGSGNTIYF. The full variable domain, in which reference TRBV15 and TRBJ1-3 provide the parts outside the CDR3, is DAMVIQNPRYQVTQFGKPVTLSCSQTLNHNVMYWYQQKSSQAPKLLFHYYDKDFNNEADTPDNFQSRRPNTSFCFLDIRSPGLGDTAMYLCATSRDRGSGNTIYFGEGSWLTVV.